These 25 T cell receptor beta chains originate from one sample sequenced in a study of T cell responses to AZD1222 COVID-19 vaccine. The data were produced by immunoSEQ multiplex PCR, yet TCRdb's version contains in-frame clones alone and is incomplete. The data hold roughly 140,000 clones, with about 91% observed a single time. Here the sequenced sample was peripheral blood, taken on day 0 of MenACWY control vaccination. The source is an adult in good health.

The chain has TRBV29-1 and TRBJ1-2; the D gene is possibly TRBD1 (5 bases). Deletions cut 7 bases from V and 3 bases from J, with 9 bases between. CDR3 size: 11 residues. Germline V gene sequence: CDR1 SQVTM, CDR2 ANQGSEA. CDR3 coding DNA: TGCAGCGAGCTGACAGACTATGGCTACACCTTC. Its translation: CSELTDYGYTF.

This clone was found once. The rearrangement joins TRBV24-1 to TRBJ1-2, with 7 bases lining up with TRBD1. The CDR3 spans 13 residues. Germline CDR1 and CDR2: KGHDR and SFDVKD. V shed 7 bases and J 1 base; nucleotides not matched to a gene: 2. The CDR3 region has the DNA TGTGCCACCAGCCAGGGGGGTAACTATGGCTACACCTTC. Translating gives CATSQGGNYGYTF.

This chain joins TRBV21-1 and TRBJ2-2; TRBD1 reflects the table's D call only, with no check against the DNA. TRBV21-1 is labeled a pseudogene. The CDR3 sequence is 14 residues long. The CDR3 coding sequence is TGTGCCAGCAGCAAAGGGGGGCGTTACCGGGAGCTGTTTTTT. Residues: CASSKGGRYRELFF.

CDR3 DNA sequence: TGTGCCAGCAGCTCCCCGGGGACTTTCAGGCTTTACTACGAGCAGTACTTC. Its protein is CASSSPGTFRLYYEQYF. The chain employs TRBV11-3 and TRBJ2-7; D possibly corresponds to TRBD2 (6 bases). CDR1 and CDR2 from the germline V gene are SGHNT and YENEEA. CDR3 length: 17 amino acids. Trimming took 4 bases from V and 3 from J, leaving 22 bases between them.

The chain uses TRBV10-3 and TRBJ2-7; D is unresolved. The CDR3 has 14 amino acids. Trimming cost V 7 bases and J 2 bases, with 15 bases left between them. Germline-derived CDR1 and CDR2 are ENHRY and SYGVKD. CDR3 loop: CAIKDGQGAYEQYF. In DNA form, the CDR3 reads TGTGCCATCAAGGACGGGCAAGGAGCCTACGAGCAGTACTTC.

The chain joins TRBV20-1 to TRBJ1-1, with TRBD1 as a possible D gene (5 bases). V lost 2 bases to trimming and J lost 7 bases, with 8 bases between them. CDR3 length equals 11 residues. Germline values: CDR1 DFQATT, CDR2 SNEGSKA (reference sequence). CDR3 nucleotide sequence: TGCAGTGCTAGAAGGCAGGGTGAAGCTTTCTTT. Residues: CSARRQGEAFF.

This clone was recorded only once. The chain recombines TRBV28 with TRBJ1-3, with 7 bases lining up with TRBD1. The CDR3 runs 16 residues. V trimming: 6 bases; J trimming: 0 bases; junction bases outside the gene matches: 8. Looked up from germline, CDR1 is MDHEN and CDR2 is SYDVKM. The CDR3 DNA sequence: TGTGCCAGCAGCCCCGTAGACAGGGACTCTGGAAACACCATATATTTT. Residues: CASSPVDRDSGNTIYF.

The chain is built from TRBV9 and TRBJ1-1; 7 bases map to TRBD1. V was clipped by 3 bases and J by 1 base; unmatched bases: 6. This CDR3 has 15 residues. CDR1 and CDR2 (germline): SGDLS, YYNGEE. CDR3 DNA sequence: TGTGCCAGCAGCGGACTAGGGGGCTGGAACACTGAAGCTTTCTTT. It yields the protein CASSGLGGWNTEAFF.

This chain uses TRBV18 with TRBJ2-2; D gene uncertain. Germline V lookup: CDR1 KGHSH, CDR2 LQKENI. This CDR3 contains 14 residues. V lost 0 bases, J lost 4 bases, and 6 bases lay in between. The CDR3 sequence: CASSPPGGTGELFF. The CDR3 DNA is TGTGCCAGCTCACCACCGGGCGGCACCGGGGAGCTGTTTTTT.

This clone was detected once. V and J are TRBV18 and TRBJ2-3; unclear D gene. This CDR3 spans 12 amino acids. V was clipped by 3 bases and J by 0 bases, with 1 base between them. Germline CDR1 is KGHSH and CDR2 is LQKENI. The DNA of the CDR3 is TGTGCCAGCTCACCTAGCACAGATACGCAGTATTTT. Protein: CASSPSTDTQYF.

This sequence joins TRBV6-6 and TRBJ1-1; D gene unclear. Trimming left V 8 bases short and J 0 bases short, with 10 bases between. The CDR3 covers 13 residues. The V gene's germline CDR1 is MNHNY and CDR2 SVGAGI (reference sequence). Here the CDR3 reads CASVPDLNTEAFF. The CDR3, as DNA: TGTGCCAGCGTTCCGGATCTGAACACTGAAGCTTTCTTT.

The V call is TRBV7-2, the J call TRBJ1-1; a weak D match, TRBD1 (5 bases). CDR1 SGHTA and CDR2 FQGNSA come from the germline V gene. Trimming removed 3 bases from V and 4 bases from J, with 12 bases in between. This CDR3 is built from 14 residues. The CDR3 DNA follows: TGTGCCAGCAGCTTTAAAACAGGCGTCACTGAAGCTTTCTTT. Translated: CASSFKTGVTEAFF.

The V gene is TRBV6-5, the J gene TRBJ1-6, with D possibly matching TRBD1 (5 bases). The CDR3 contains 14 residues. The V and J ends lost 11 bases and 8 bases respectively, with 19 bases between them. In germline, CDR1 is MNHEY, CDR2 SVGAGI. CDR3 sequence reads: CAGADTPGDSPLHF. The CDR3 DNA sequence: TGTGCCGGCGCGGACACGCCGGGTGATTCACCCCTCCACTTT.

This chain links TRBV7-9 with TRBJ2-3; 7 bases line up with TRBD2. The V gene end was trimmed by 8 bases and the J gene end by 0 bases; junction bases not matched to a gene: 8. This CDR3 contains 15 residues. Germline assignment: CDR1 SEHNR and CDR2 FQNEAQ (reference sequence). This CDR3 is CASGKRGASTDTQYF. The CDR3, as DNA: TGTGCCAGCGGAAAGCGGGGAGCTAGCACAGATACGCAGTATTTT.

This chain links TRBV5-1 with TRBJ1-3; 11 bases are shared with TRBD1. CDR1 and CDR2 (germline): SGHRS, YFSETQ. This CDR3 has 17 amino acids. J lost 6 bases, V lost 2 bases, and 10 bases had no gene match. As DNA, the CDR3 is TGCGCCAGCAGCTTTGGTCCGGGACAGGGGGTCGCAAACACCATATATTTT. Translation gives CASSFGPGQGVANTIYF.

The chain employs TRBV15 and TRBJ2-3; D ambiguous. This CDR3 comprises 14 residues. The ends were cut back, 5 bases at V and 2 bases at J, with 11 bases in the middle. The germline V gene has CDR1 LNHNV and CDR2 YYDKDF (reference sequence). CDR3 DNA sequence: TGTGCCACCAGCGGGCCGCAGTACACAGATACGCAGTATTTT. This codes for CATSGPQYTDTQYF.

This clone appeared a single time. The CDR3, as DNA: TGTGCCAGCTCCTCGGCGACCTTTAGTTACGAGCAGTACTTC. It codes for CASSSATFSYEQYF. The chain carries TRBV7-9 and TRBJ2-7; no reliable D call. The CDR3 spans 14 residues. Trimming shortened V by 8 bases and J by 4 bases, and 18 bases separated the two germline ends. Germline V lookup: CDR1 SEHNR, CDR2 FQNEAQ (reference sequence).

In DNA, the CDR3 is TGTGCCAGCACCTTCGCTGGGGTCCACGAGCAGTACTTC. Residues: CASTFAGVHEQYF. The V call is TRBV27, the J call TRBJ2-7; D remains ambiguous. V was cut by 7 bases and J by 5 bases, with 15 bases left in between. Germline V gives CDR1 MNHEY, CDR2 SMNVEV (reference sequence). CDR3 length: 13 residues.

Here the CDR3 reads CASSYSGLAETGELFF. In DNA form, the CDR3 reads TGTGCCAGCAGTTACTCGGGACTAGCGGAGACCGGGGAGCTGTTTTTT. The chain joins TRBV6-5 to TRBJ2-2, with 11 positions matching TRBD2. CDR3 size: 16 residues. Germline trimming cut 0 bases from V and 5 bases from J; bases unmatched to any gene: 2. Germline V gene lookup returns CDR1 MNHEY and CDR2 SVGAGI.

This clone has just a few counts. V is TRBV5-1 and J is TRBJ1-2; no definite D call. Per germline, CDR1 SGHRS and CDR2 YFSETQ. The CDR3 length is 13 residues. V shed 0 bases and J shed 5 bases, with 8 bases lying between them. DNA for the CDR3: TGCGCCAGCAGCTTGGGTTTGCAATATGGCTACACCTTC. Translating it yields CASSLGLQYGYTF.

The CDR3 here is CATSHRGNEKLFF. As DNA, the CDR3 is TGTGCCACCAGCCACAGGGGTAATGAAAAACTGTTTTTT. The chain links TRBV15 to TRBJ1-4; 7 positions agree with TRBD1. The germline gives CDR1 LNHNV, CDR2 YYDKDF (reference sequence). This CDR3 has 13 residues. The junction had 1 base not matched to a gene; V was cut back by 5 bases and J by 4 bases.

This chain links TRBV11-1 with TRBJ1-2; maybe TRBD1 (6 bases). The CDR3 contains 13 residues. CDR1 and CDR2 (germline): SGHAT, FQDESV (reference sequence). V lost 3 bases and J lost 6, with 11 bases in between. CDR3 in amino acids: CASSFWDTNGYTF. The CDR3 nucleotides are TGTGCCAGCAGCTTCTGGGACACCAATGGCTACACCTTC.

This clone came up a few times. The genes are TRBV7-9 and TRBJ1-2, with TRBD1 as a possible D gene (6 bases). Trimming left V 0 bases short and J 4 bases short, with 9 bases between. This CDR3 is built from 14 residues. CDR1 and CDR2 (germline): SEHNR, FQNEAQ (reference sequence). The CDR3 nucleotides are TGTGCCAGCAGCTTAGCTCTAGGGGGCTATGGCTACACCTTC. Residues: CASSLALGGYGYTF.

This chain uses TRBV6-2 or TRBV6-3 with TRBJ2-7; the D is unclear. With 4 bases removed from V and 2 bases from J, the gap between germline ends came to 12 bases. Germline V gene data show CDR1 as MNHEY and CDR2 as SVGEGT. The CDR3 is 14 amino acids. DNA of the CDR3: TGTGCCAGCAGTTTCGCGCTCCGGGCCTACGAGCAGTACTTC. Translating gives CASSFALRAYEQYF.

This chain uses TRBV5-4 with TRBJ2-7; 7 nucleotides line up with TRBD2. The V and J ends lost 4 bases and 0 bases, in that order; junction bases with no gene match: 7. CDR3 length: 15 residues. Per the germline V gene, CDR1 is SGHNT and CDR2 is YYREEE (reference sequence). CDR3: CASSVDGGSSYEQYF. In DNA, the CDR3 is TGTGCCAGCAGCGTGGATGGCGGGAGCTCCTACGAGCAGTACTTC.